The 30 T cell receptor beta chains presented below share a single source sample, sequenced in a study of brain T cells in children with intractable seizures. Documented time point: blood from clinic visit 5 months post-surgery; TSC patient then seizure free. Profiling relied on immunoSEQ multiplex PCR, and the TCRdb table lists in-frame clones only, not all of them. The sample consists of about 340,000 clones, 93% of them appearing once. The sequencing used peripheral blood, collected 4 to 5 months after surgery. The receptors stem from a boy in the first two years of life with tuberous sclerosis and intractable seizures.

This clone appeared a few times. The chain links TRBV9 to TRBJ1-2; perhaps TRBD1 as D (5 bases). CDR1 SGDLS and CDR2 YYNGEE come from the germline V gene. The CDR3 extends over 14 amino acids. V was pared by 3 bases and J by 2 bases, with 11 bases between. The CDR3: CASSGWDGNYGYTF. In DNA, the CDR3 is TGTGCCAGCAGCGGGTGGGACGGCAACTATGGCTACACCTTC.

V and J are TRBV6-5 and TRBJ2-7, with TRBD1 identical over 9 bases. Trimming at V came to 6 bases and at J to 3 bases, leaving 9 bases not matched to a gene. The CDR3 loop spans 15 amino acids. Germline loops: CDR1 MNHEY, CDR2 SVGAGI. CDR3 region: CASRSTTGGNYEQYF. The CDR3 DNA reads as TGTGCCAGCAGATCGACGACAGGGGGGAACTACGAGCAGTACTTC.

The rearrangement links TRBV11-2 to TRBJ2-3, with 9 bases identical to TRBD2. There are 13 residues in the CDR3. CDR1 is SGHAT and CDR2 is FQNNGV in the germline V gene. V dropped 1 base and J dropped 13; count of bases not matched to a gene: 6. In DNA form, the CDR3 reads TGTGCCAGCAGCTTAGGCGGGGGGGCTTTAGAGTATTTT. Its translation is CASSLGGGALEYF.

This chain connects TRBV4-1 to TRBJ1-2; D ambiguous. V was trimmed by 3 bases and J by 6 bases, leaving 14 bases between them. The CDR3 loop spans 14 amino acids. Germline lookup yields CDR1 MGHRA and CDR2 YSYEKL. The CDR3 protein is CASSQFGGGHGYTF. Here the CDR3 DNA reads TGCGCCAGCAGCCAGTTTGGAGGAGGCCATGGCTACACCTTC.

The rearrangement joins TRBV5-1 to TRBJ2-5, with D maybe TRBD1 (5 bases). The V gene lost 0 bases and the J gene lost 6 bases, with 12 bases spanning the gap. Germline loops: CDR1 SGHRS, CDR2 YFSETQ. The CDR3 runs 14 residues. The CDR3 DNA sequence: TGCGCCAGCAGCTTGGAGCCGGTGGGGCAGACCCAGTACTTC. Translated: CASSLEPVGQTQYF.

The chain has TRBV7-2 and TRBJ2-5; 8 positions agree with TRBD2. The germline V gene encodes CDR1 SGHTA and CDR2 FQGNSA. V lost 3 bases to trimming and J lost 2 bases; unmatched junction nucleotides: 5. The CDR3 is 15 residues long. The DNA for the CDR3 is TGTGCCAGCAGCTTTACTAGCGGAGCTCAAGAGACCCAGTACTTC. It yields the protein CASSFTSGAQETQYF.

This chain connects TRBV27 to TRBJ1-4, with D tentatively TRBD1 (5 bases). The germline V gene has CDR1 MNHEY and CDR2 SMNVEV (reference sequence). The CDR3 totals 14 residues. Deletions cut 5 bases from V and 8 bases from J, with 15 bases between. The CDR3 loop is CASSEGYSGEKLFF. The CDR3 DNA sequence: TGTGCCAGCAGTGAGGGGTATTCAGGGGAAAAACTGTTTTTT.

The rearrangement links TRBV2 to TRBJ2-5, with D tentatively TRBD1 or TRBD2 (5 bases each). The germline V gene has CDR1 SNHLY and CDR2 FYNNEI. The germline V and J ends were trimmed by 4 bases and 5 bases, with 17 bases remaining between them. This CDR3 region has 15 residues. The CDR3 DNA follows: TGTGCCAGCAGTGGCTCCGGGGCGTTTACGGAGACCCAGTACTTC. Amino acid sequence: CASSGSGAFTETQYF.

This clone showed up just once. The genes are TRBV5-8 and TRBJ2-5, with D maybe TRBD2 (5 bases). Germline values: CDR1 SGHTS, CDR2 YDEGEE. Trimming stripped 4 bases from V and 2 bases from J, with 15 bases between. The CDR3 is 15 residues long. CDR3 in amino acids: CASSGLGLVQETQYF. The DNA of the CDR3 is TGTGCCAGCAGCGGCCTAGGACTGGTTCAAGAGACCCAGTACTTC.

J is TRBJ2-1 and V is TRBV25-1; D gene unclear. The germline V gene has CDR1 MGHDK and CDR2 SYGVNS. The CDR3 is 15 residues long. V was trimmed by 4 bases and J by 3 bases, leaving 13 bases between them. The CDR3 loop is CASSALPTDYNEQFF. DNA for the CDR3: TGTGCCAGCAGTGCACTACCTACCGACTACAATGAGCAGTTCTTC.

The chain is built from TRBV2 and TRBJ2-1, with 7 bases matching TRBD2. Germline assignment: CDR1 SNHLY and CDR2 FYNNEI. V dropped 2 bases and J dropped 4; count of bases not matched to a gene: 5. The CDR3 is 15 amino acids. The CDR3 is CASSETASGYNEQFF. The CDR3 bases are TGTGCCAGCAGTGAAACGGCTAGCGGATACAATGAGCAGTTCTTC.

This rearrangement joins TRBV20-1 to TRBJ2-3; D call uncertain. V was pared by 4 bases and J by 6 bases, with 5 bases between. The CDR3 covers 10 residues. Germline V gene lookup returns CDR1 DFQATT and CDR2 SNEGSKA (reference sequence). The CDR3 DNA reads TGCAGTGCTACCAGGGATACGCAGTATTTT. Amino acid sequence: CSATRDTQYF.

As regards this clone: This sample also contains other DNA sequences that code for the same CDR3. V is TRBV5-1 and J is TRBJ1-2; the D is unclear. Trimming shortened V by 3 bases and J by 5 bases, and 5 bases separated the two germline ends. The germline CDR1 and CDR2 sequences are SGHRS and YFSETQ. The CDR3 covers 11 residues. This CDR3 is CASSSNYGYTF. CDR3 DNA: TGCGCCAGCAGCTCGAATTATGGCTACACCTTC.

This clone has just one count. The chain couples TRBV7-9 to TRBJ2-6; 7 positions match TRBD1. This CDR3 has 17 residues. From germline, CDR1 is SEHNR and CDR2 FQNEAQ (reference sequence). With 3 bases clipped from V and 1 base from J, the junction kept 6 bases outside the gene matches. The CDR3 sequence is CASSLTGPLSGANVLTF. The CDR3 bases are TGTGCCAGCAGCTTGACAGGGCCCCTTTCTGGGGCCAACGTCCTGACTTTC.

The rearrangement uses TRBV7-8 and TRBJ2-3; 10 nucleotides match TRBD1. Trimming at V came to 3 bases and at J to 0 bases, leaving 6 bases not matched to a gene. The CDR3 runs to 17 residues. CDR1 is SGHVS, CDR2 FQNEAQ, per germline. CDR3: CASSLMGQGTSTDTQYF. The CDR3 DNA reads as TGTGCCAGCAGCTTGATGGGACAGGGGACTAGCACAGATACGCAGTATTTT.

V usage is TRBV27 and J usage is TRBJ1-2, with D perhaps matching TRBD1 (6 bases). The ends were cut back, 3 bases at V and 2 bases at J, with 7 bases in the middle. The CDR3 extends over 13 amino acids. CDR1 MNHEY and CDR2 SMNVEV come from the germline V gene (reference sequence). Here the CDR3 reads CASSFGQNYGYTF. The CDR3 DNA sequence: TGTGCCAGCAGTTTTGGACAGAACTATGGCTACACCTTC.

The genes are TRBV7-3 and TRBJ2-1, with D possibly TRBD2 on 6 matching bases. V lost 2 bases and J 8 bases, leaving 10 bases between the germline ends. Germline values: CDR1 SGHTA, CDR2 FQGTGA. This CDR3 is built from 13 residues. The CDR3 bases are TGTGCCAGCAGCTTACAAGTAGCGGATGAGCAGTTCTTC. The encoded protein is CASSLQVADEQFF.

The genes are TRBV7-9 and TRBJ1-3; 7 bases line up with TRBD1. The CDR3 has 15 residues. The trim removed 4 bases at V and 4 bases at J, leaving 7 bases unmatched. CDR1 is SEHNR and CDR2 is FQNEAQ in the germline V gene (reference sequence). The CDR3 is CASSWGTEGGNTIYF. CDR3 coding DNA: TGTGCCAGCAGCTGGGGGACAGAGGGGGGAAACACCATATATTTT. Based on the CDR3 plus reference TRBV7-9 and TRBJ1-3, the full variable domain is DTGVSQNPRHKITKRGQNVTFRCDPISEHNRLYWYRQTLGQGPEFLTYFQNEAQLEKSRLLSDRFSAERPKGSFSTLEIQRTEQGDSAMYLCASSWGTEGGNTIYFGEGSWLTVV.

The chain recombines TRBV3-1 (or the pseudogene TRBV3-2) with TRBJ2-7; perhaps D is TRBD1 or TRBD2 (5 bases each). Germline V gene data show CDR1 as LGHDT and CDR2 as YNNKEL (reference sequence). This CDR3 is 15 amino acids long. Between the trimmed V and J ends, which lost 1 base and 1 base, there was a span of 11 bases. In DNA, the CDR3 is TGTGCCAGCAGCCAAGTAGGGGAGTCATCCTACGAGCAGTACTTC. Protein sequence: CASSQVGESSYEQYF.

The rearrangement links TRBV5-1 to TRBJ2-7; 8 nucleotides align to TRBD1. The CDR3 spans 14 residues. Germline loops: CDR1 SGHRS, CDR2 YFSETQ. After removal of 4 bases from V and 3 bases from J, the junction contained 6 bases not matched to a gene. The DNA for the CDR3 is TGCGCCAGCAGCCAGGGACAGGACTTCTACGAGCAGTACTTC. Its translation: CASSQGQDFYEQYF.

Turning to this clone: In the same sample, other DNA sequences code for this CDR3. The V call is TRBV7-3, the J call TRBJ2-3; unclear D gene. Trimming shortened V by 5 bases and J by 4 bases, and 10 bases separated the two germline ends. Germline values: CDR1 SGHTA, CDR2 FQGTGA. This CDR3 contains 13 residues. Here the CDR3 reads CASSPSGADTQYF. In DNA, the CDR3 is TGTGCCAGCAGCCCCAGTGGTGCAGATACGCAGTATTTT. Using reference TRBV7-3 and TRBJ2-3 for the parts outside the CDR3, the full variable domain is GAGVSQTPSNKVTEKGKYVELRCDPISGHTALYWYRQSLGQGPEFLIYFQGTGAADDSGLPNDRFFAVRPEGSVSTLKIQRTERGDSAVYLCASSPSGADTQYFGPGTRLTVL.

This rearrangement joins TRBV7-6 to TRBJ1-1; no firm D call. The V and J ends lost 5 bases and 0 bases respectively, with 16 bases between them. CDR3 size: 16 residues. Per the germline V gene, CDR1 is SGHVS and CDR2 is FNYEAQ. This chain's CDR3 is CASSTHPKGMNTEAFF. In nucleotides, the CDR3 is TGTGCCAGCAGCACACACCCGAAGGGAATGAACACTGAAGCTTTCTTT.

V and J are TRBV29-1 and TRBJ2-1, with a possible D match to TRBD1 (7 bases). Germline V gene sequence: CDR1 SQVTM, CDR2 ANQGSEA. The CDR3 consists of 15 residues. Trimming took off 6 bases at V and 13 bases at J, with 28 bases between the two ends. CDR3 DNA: TGCAGCGTCCAACATAAGGGGGACAGTAATGCGGGACAGTTCTTC. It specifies CSVQHKGDSNAGQFF.

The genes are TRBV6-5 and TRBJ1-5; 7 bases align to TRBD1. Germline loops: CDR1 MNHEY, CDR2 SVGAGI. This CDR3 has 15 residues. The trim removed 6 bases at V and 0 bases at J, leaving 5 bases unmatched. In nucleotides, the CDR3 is TGTGCCAGCAGACGGACAGGAGTTAGCAATCAGCCCCAGCATTTT. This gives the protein CASRRTGVSNQPQHF.

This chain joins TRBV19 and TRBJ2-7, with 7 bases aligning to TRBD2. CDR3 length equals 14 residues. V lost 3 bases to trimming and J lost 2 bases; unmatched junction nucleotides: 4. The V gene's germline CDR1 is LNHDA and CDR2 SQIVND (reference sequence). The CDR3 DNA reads TGTGCCAGTAGTATCCCCGGGGGGACCTACGAGCAGTACTTC. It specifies CASSIPGGTYEQYF.

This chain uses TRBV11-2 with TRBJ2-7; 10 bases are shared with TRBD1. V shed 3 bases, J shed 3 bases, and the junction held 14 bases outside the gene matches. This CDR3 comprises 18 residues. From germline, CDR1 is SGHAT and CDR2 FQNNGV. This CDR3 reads CASSLDHYRDRGIYEQYF. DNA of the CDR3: TGTGCCAGCAGCTTGGATCATTACCGGGACAGGGGTATCTACGAGCAGTACTTC.

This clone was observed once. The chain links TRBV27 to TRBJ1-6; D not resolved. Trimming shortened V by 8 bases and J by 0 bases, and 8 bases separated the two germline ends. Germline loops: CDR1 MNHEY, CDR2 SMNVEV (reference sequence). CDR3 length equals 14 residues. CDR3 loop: CASSSPSYNSPLHF. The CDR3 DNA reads TGTGCCAGCTCCTCCCCCTCCTATAATTCACCCCTCCACTTT.

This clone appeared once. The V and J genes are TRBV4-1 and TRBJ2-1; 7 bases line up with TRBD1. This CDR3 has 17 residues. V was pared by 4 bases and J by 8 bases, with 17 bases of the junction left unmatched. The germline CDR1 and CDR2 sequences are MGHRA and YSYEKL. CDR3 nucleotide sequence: TGCGCCAGCAGCCGCGACACCGGGACAGAAAGAAACGATGAGCAGTTCTTC. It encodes CASSRDTGTERNDEQFF.

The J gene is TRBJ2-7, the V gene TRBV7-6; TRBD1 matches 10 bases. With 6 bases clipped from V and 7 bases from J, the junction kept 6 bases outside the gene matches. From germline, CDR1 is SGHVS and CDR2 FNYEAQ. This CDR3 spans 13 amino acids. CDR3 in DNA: TGTGCCAGCAGTTCGGGACAGGGGTGGGAGCAGTACTTC. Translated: CASSSGQGWEQYF.

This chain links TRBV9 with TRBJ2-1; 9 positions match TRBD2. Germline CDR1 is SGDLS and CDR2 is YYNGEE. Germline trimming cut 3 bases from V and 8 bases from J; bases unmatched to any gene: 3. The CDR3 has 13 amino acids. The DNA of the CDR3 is TGTGCCAGCAGCGCGGGACTAGCTGATGAGCAGTTCTTC. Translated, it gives CASSAGLADEQFF.